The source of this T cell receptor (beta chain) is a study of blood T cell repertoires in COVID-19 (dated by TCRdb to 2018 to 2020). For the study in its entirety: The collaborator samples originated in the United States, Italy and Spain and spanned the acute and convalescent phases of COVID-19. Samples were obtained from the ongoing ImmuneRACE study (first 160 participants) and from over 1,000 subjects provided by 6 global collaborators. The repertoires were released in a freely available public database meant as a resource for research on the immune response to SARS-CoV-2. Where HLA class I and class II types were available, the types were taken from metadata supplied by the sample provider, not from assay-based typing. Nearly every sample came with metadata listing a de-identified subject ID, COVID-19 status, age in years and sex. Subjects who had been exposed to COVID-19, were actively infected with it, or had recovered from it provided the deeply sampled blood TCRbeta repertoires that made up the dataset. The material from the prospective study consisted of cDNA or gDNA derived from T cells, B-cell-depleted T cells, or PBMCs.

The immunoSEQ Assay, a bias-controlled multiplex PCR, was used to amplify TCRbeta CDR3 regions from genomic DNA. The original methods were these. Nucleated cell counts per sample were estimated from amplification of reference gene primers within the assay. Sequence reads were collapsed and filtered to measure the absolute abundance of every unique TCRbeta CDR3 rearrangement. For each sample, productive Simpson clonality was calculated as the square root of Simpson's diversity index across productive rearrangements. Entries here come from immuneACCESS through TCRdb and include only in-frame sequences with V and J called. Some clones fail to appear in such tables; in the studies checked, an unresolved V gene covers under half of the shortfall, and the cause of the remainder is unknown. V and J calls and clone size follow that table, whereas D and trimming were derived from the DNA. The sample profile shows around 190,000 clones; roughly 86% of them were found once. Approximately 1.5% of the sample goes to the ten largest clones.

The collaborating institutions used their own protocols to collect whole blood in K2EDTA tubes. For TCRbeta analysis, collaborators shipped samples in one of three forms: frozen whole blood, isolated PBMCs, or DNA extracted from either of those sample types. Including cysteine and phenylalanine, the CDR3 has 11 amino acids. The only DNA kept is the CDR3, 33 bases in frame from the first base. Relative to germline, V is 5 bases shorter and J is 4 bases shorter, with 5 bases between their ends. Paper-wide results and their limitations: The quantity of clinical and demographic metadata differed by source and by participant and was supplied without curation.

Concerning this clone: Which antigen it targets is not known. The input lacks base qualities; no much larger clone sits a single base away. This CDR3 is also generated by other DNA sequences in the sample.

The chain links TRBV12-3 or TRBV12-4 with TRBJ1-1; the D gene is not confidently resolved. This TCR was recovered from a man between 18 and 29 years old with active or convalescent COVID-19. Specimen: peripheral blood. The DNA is TGTGCCAGCAGTCGGGGCACTGAAGCTTTCTTT. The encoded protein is CASSRGTEAFF.